Included here is one TCR beta chain sequence, with context. The source of the sample is a study of blood T cell repertoires in COVID-19. Study at large: Samples representing acute and convalescent COVID-19 were sourced from the United States, Italy and Spain. From T cells, B-cell-depleted T cells, or PBMCs came the material, which was cDNA or gDNA.

Original analysis: Counts of nucleated cells, estimated from reference gene primer amplification, were obtained. TCRdb's table, derived via immunoSEQ multiplex PCR, lists solely in-frame clones and lacks some. Clone size and the V and J calls come from that table; the DNA yielded D and trimming. The table lists 130,000 or so clones, around three quarters of them singletons. Sequenced sample: peripheral blood. This sequence originates from a human donor in a cohort sampled during active COVID-19.

The CDR3 here is CASSPASIVATNEKLFF. The CDR3 nucleotides are TGTGCCAGTAGTCCCGCTAGTATCGTGGCAACTAATGAAAAACTGTTTTTT. This chain uses TRBV19 with TRBJ1-4; D is undetermined. This CDR3 is built from 17 residues. V was trimmed by 5 bases and J by 0 bases, leaving 16 bases between them. Per the germline V gene, CDR1 is LNHDA and CDR2 is SQIVND (reference sequence). The full variable domain, rest sourced from reference TRBV19 and TRBJ1-4, is DGGITQSPKYLFRKEGQNVTLSCEQNLNHDAMYWYRQDPGQGLRLIYYSQIVNDFQKGDIAEGYSVSREKKESFPLTVTSAQKNPTAFYLCASSPASIVATNEKLFFGSGTQLSVL.